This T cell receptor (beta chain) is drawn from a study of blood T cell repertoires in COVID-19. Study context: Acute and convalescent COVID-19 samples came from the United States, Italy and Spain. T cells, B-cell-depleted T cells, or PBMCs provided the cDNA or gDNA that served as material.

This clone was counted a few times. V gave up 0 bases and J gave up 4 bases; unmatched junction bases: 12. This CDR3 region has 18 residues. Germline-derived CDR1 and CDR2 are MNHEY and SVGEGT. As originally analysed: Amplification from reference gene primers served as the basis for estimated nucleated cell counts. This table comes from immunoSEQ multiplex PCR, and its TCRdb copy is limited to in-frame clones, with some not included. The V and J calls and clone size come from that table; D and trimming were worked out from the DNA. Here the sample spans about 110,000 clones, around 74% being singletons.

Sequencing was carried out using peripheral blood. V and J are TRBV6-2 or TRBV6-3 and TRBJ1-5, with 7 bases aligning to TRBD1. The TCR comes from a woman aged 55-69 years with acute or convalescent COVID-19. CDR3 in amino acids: CASSYSMRQGRGNQPQHF. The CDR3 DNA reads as TGTGCCAGCAGTTACTCGATGAGACAGGGAAGAGGGAATCAGCCCCAGCATTTT.